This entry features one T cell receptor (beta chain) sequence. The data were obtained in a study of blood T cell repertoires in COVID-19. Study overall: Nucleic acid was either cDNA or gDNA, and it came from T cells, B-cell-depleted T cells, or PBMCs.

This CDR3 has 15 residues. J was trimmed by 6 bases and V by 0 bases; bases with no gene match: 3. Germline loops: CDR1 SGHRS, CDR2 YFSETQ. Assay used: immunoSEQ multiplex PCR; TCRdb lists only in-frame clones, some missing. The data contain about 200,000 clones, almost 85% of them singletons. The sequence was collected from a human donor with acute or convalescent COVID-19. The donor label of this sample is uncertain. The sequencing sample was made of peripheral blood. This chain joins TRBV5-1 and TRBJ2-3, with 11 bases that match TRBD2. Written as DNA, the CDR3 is TGCGCCAGCAGCTTGGATCCTAGCGGGAGGGATACGCAGTATTTT. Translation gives CASSLDPSGRDTQYF.